This T cell receptor beta chain was recorded in a study of technical replicates of blood from a few donors. Of note for this clone: At the DNA level, this CDR3 is encoded by other sequences in the same sample as well.

Assay used: immunoSEQ multiplex PCR; TCRdb lists only in-frame clones, some missing. The sample carries tens of thousands of clones, about nine tenths recorded once. Germline trimming cut 6 bases from V and 3 bases from J; bases unmatched to any gene: 6. The CDR3 has 15 amino acids. Germline CDR1 reads KGHSH; CDR2 reads LQKENI. The chain uses TRBV18 and TRBJ1-5; TRBD1 matches 9 bases. The sequencing sample was made of T cells isolated from PBMCs. The receptor was isolated from a human donor in good health. Some clones in this sample may be carry-over from other donors' samples. The CDR3 loop is CASSPRTGDNQPQHF. The CDR3 DNA reads TGTGCCAGCTCCCCTAGGACAGGGGACAATCAGCCCCAGCATTTT.